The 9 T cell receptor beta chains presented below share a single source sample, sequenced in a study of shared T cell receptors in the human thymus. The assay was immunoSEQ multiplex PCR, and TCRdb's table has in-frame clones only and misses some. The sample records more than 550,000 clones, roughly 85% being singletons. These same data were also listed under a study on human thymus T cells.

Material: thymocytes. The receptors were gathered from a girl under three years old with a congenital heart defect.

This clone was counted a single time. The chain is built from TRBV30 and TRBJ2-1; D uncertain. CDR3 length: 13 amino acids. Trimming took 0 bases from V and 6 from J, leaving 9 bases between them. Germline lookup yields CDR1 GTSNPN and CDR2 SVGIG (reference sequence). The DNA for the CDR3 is TGTGCCTGGAGTGTACTGGGCGTCAATGAGCAGTTCTTC. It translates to CAWSVLGVNEQFF. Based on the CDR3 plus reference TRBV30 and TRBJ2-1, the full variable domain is SQTIHQWPATLVQPVGSPLSLECTVEGTSNPNLYWYRQAAGRGLQLLFYSVGIGQISSEVPQNLSASRPQDRQFILSSKKLLLSDSGFYLCAWSVLGVNEQFFGPGTRLTVL.

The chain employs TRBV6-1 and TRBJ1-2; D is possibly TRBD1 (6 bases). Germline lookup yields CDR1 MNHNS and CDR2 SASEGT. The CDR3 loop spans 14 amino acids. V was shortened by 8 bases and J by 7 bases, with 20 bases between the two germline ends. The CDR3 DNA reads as TGTGCCAGCGGCCCCCCCCCGGGGGGCCCTGGCTACACCTTC. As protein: CASGPPPGGPGYTF.

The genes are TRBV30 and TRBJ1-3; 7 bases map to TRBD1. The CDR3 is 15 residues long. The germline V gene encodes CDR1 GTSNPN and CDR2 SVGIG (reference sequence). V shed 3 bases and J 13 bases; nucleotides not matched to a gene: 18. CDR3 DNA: TGTGCCTGGAGGGACCAACAGGGGATCTCGGCCAGGATATATTTT. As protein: CAWRDQQGISARIYF.

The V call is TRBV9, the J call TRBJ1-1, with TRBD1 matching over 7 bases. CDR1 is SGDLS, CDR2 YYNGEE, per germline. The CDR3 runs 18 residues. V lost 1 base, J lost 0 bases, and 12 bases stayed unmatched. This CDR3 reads CASSVPPHRGLLNTEAFF. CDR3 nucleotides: TGTGCCAGCAGCGTACCCCCGCACAGGGGATTATTGAACACTGAAGCTTTCTTT.

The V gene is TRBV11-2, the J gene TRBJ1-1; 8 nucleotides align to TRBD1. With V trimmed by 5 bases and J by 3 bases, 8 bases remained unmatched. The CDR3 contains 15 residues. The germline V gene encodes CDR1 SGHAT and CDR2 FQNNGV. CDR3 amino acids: CASSKYRGVDTEAFF. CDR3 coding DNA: TGTGCCAGCAGCAAATACAGGGGGGTGGACACTGAAGCTTTCTTT. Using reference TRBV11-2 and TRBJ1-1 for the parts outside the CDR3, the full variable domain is EAGVAQSPRYKIIEKRQSVAFWCNPISGHATLYWYQQILGQGPKLLIQFQNNGVVDDSQLPKDRFSAERLKGVDSTLKIQPAKLEDSAVYLCASSKYRGVDTEAFFGQGTRLTVV.

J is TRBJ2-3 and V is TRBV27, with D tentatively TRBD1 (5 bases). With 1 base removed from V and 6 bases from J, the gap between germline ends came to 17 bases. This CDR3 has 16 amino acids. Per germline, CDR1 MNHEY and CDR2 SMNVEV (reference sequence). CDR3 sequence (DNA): TGTGCCAGCAGTTTATGTTTCAGGGAAGATGCGGATACGCAGTATTTT. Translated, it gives CASSLCFREDADTQYF.

CDR3: CASSLSWRSQGSTGELFF. The CDR3 region has the DNA TGTGCCAGCAGTTTGAGTTGGCGGAGCCAGGGAAGCACCGGGGAGCTGTTTTTT. This sequence joins TRBV28 and TRBJ2-2, with D possibly matching TRBD1 (5 bases). V was shortened by 3 bases and J by 4 bases, with 21 bases between the two germline ends. The CDR3 is made up of 18 amino acids. The germline gives CDR1 MDHEN, CDR2 SYDVKM. The whole variable domain, filled in from reference TRBV28 and TRBJ2-2, reads DVKVTQSSRYLVKRTGEKVFLECVQDMDHENMFWYRQDPGLGLRLIYFSYDVKMKEKGDIPEGYSVSREKKERFSLILESASTNQTSMYLCASSLSWRSQGSTGELFFGEGSRLTVL.

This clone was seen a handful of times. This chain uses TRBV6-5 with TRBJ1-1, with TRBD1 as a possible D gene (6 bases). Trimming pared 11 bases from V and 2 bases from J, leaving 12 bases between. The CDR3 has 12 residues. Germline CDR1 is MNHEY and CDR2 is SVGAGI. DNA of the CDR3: TGTGCCGCTAACAGGGTTAACACTGAAGCTTTCTTT. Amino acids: CAANRVNTEAFF.

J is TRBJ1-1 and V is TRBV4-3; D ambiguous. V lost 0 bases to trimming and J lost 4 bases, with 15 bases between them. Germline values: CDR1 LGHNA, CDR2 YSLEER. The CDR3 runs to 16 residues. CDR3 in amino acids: CASSQDRAGAPTEAFF. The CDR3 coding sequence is TGCGCCAGCAGCCAAGATCGGGCGGGCGCGCCCACTGAAGCTTTCTTT.